The T cell receptor (beta chain) described here comes from a study of tumor-infiltrating lymphocytes in oesophageal squamous cell carcinoma. In TCRdb, the PCR reads were re-called with MiXCR into one record per CDR3 protein. The repertoire holds some 14,000 distinct CDR3 sequences, with about 50% as singletons. The CDR3 totals 16 residues. Trimming took 3 bases from V and 3 from J; bases not matched to a gene: 8. CDR1 is SGHTA and CDR2 is FQGNSA in the germline V gene. This receptor was obtained from a male donor with esophageal squamous cell carcinoma. Input material: esophageal tumor tissue. The chain has TRBV7-2 and TRBJ2-3; TRBD2 aligns across 8 bases. CDR3 residues: CASSFVAGSWTDTQYF. In nucleotides, the CDR3 is TGTGCCAGCAGCTTCGTAGCGGGGAGCTGGACAGATACGCAGTATTTT.